A selection of T cell receptor beta chains follows, all from one sample in a study of persistence of HIV-infected CD4 T cells. No antigen has been assigned to these receptors. Assay: immunoSEQ multiplex PCR; the TCRdb copy retains only in-frame clones and omits some. The table lists more than 30,000 clones, roughly 90% of them singletons. The sample was CD4+ T cells sorted from PBMCs after approximately 19-hour stimulation, taken from a patient who received antiretroviral therapy. The receptors come from an adult man with HIV who was CMV-seropositive. CDR3s include the opening cysteine and the closing phenylalanine or tryptophan. The D gene is left open where the match is weak. Some rows mark clone size as missing; the rest say once, few, many or name a class of expanded clone.

>-|TRBJ1-4|-|TRBV4-3
CASSQVDTPTNEKLFF
TGCGCCAGCAGCCAAGTTGATACACCGACTAATGAAAAACTGTTTTTT
>-|TRBJ1-2|-|TRBV30
CAWSLRDRRGNGYTF
TGTGCCTGGAGTCTCCGGGACCGCCGAGGGAATGGCTACACCTTC
>-|TRBJ1-2|-|TRBV5-5
CASSSGGGVYGYTF
TGTGCCTCTTCCTCGGGTGGCGGGGTCTATGGCTACACCTTC
>-|TRBJ1-2|-|TRBV10-3
CAISESGIGYTF
TGTGCCATCAGCGAAAGCGGGATCGGCTACACCTTC
>-|TRBJ2-3|-|TRBV3-1/TRBV3-2
CASSQAYDSDTQYF
TGTGCCAGCAGCCAAGCTTATGACTCAGATACGCAGTATTTT
>-|TRBJ1-1|few|TRBV18
CASSSDRASEAFF
TGTGCCAGCTCATCGGACCGGGCCTCTGAAGCTTTCTTT
>TRBD2|TRBJ2-5|-|TRBV11-1
CASSPASGRETQYF
TGTGCCAGCAGCCCCGCTAGCGGGAGAGAGACCCAGTACTTC
>TRBD1|TRBJ2-7|-|TRBV24-1
CATSGTGSYEQYF
TGTGCCACCAGTGGGACAGGGAGCTACGAGCAGTACTTC
>-|TRBJ1-1|-|TRBV29-1
CSVARDSEAFF
TGCAGCGTTGCAAGGGACTCTGAAGCTTTCTTT
>-|TRBJ1-1|-|TRBV18
CASSRGAGNTEAFF
TGTGCCAGCTCACGTGGGGCAGGGAACACTGAAGCTTTCTTT
>TRBD1|TRBJ1-4|-|TRBV7-8
CASSLGGVGTAIIKFF
TGTGCCAGCAGCTTAGGGGGTGTAGGGACAGCGATCATTAAGTTTTTT
>TRBD2|TRBJ2-1|-|TRBV4-3
CASSQRTSGSQFF
TGCGCCAGCAGCCAACGGACTAGCGGGAGCCAGTTCTTC
>-|TRBJ2-3|-|TRBV5-6
CASSFSYTDTQYF
TGTGCCAGCAGCTTCTCGTACACAGATACGCAGTATTTT
>-|TRBJ2-1|-|TRBV5-5
CASSGGLSGSYNEQFF
TGTGCCAGCAGCGGGGGACTCTCGGGCTCCTACAATGAGCAGTTCTTC
>-|TRBJ1-1|few|TRBV18
CASSTAEVRNTEAFF
TGTGCCAGCTCAACAGCGGAGGTCAGGAACACTGAAGCTTTCTTT
>-|TRBJ2-5|-|TRBV2
CASSEREMEETQYF
TGTGCCAGCAGTGAAAGGGAGATGGAGGAGACCCAGTACTTC